The 10 T cell receptor beta chains below were found in one sample sequenced in a study of response to subunit inactivated influenza vaccine. TCRdb analysed the RT-PCR reads with MiXCR anew, one entry per CDR3 protein. The sample records hundreds of thousands of distinct CDR3 sequences, 15% to 20% being singletons. The sample here was PBMCs from blood, taken about 5 days after vaccination. Every receptor here comes from a man over 45 who received an inactivated influenza vaccine.

This clonotype was seen a handful of times. The chain couples TRBV12-3 or TRBV12-4 to TRBJ2-3; TRBD1 is a possible D gene (5 bases). V shed 4 bases and J shed 7 bases, with 12 bases lying between them. There are 13 residues in the CDR3. The CDR3 nucleotides are TGTGCCAGCAGTTCTCACAGGCCCAATACGCAGTATTTT. Encoded protein: CASSSHRPNTQYF.

The chain recombines TRBV20-1 with TRBJ2-4; 7 bases map to TRBD1. CDR3 length: 16 amino acids. Germline V lookup: CDR1 DFQATT, CDR2 SNEGSKA (reference sequence). The J segment lost 1 base and the V segment lost 5 bases, leaving 11 bases of the junction unmatched. The CDR3 coding sequence is TGCAGTGCTGACAGGGCAGCTATGGTGGCCAAAAACATTCAGTACTTC. It yields the protein CSADRAAMVAKNIQYF.

The rearrangement uses TRBV29-1 and TRBJ2-1; possibly TRBD2 for D (5 bases). Trimming cost V 1 base and J 8 bases, with 12 bases left between them. The CDR3 has 13 amino acids. Germline CDR1 SQVTM, CDR2 ANQGSEA. DNA for the CDR3: TGCAGCGTTGAAGGACTATCCTTCGATGAGCAGTTCTTC. This translates into CSVEGLSFDEQFF.

The sample holds a few counts of this clonotype. This chain uses TRBV6-5 with TRBJ2-7; 8 bases fit TRBD2. V lost 0 bases, J lost 3 bases, and 7 bases stayed unmatched. The CDR3 has 16 residues. Germline CDR1 reads MNHEY; CDR2 reads SVGAGI. CDR3 protein: CASSYSSGGGGYEQYF. The CDR3 coding sequence is TGTGCCAGCAGTTACTCCTCGGGAGGGGGGGGCTACGAGCAGTACTTC.

This rearrangement joins TRBV27 to TRBJ1-5; no definite D call. Germline CDR1 reads MNHEY; CDR2 reads SMNVEV (reference sequence). Trimming stripped 3 bases from V and 3 bases from J, with 6 bases between. The CDR3 has 13 residues. The CDR3 region has the DNA TGTGCCAGCAGTTTCCGTTACAATCAGCCCCAGCATTTT. It encodes CASSFRYNQPQHF.

This clonotype was observed a handful of times. The chain employs TRBV10-3 and TRBJ2-1; TRBD2 agrees at 9 bases. V shed 2 bases and J 0 bases; nucleotides not matched to a gene: 5. The CDR3 has 17 residues. The germline CDR1 and CDR2 sequences are ENHRY and SYGVKD. CDR3 nucleotides: TGTGCCATCAGTGAGGCTGGACTAGCGAGCTCCTACAATGAGCAGTTCTTC. This encodes CAISEAGLASSYNEQFF.

The chain recombines TRBV28 with TRBJ2-2; 12 bases are a match to TRBD1. Germline V gene sequence: CDR1 MDHEN, CDR2 SYDVKM. CDR3 length: 16 residues. J was trimmed by 5 bases and V by 6 bases; bases with no gene match: 7. The CDR3: CASSLTGQGATGELFF. The CDR3 region has the DNA TGTGCCAGCAGCTTAACGGGACAGGGGGCGACCGGGGAGCTGTTTTTT.

The chain has TRBV6-1 and TRBJ1-4; possible D gene TRBD1, 5 bases. In germline, CDR1 is MNHNS, CDR2 SASEGT. The length of the CDR3 is 14 residues. The ends were cut back, 6 bases at V and 6 bases at J, with 14 bases in the middle. The CDR3 sequence is CASSRSGRHEKLFF. The CDR3 region has the DNA TGTGCCAGCAGCCGCTCGGGACGCCATGAAAAACTGTTTTTT.

This clonotype came up a few times. The CDR3 coding sequence is TGCGCCAGCGGCGGTGGGGGGGCGCAGGACACTGAAGCTTTCTTT. This sequence encodes CASGGGGAQDTEAFF. The rearrangement links TRBV5-1 to TRBJ1-1; a weak D match, TRBD1 (6 bases). Germline CDR1 SGHRS, CDR2 YFSETQ. The V and J ends lost 7 bases and 3 bases respectively, with 19 bases between them. The CDR3 is 15 residues long.

The chain recombines TRBV15 with TRBJ2-3; D possibly corresponds to TRBD1 (6 bases). Deletions cut 4 bases from V and 2 bases from J, with 13 bases between. Germline-derived CDR1 and CDR2 are LNHNV and YYDKDF (reference sequence). The length of the CDR3 is 15 residues. The CDR3 DNA reads as TGTGCCACCAGCACTTACAGGACAGTCACAGATACGCAGTATTTT. This encodes CATSTYRTVTDTQYF.